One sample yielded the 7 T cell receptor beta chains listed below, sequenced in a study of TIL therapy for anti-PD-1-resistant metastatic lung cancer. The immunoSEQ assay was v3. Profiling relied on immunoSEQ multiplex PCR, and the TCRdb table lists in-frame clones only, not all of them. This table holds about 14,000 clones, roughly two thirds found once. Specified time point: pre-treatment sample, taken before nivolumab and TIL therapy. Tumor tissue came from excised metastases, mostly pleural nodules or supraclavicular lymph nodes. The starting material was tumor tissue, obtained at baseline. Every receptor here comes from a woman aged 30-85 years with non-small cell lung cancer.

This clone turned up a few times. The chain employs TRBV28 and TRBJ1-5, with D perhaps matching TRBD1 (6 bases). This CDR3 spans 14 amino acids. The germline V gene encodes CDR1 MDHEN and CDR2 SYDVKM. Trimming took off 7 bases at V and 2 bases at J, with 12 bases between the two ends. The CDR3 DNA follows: TGTGCCAGCACTCTGTGGGGGCGCAATCAGCCCCAGCATTTT. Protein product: CASTLWGRNQPQHF.

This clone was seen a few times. The CDR3 coding sequence is TGTGCCAGCAGCCAAGATCTCCAATATAGCGGCTACACCTTC. This codes for CASSQDLQYSGYTF. The V gene is TRBV14, the J gene TRBJ1-2, with no clear D. V was pared by 0 bases and J by 8 bases, with 13 bases between. The CDR3 totals 14 residues. The germline V gene encodes CDR1 SGHDN and CDR2 FVKESK.

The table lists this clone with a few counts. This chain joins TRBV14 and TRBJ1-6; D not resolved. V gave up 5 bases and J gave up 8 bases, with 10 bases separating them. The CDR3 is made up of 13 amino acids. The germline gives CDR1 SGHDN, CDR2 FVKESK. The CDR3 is CASSAGLYSPLHF. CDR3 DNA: TGTGCCAGCAGCGCGGGTCTATATTCACCCCTCCACTTT.

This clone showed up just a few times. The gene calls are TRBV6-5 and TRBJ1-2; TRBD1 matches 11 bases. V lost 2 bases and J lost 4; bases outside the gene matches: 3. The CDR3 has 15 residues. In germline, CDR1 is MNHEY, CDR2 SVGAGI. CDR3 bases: TGTGCCAGCAGTTACGGGACAGGGGGTACCTATGGCTACACCTTC. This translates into CASSYGTGGTYGYTF.

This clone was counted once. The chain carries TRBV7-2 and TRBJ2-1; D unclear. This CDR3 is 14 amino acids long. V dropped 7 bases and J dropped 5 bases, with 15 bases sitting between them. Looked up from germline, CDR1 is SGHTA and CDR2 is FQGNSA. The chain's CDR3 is CASILSPENNEQFF. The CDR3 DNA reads TGTGCCAGCATCCTTTCCCCGGAGAACAATGAGCAGTTCTTC.

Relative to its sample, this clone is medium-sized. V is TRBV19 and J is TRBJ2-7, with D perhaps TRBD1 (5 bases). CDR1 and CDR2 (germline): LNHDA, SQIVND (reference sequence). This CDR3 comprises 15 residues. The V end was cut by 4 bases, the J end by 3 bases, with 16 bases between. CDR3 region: CASSTMDTRGYEQYF. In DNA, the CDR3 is TGTGCCAGTAGTACAATGGACACTCGCGGCTACGAGCAGTACTTC.

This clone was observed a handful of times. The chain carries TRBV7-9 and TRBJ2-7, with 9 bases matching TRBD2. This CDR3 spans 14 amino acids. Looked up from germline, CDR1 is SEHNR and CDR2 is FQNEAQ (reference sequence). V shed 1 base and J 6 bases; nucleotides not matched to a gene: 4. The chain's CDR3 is CASSLEGLASEQYF. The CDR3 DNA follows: TGTGCCAGCAGCTTAGAGGGACTAGCCAGCGAGCAGTACTTC. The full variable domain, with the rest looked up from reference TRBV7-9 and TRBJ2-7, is DTGVSQNPRHKITKRGQNVTFRCDPISEHNRLYWYRQTLGQGPEFLTYFQNEAQLEKSRLLSDRFSAERPKGSFSTLEIQRTEQGDSAMYLCASSLEGLASEQYFGPGTRLTVT.